A selection of T cell receptor beta chains follows, all from one sample in a study of blood T cell repertoires in COVID-19. The data were produced by immunoSEQ multiplex PCR, yet TCRdb's version contains in-frame clones alone and is incomplete. The repertoire holds roughly 200,000 clones, with approximately 85% as singletons. Sample: PBMCs or T cells enriched from blood (not recorded which). The source of these receptors is a man aged 35-49 years who had recovered from COVID-19. The CDR3 runs from the conserved cysteine through the conserved F or W. Fields, in order: clone size, J gene, V gene, D gene, CDR3 protein, CDR3 DNA. A D gene is named only where the DNA matches it firmly. Expanded clones are given a class, and other clones once, few, many or no size at all.

clone size: -
J gene: TRBJ2-1
V gene: TRBV7-8
D gene: -
CDR3 protein: CASSLAQGTEQFF
CDR3 DNA: TGTGCCAGCAGCTTAGCTCAGGGCACTGAGCAGTTCTTC

clone size: -
J gene: TRBJ1-1
V gene: TRBV13
D gene: -
CDR3 protein: CASSSELNTEAFF
CDR3 DNA: TGTGCCAGCAGCTCAGAACTGAACACTGAAGCTTTCTTT

clone size: -
J gene: TRBJ1-5
V gene: TRBV11-2
D gene: -
CDR3 protein: CASSLNSYQPQHF
CDR3 DNA: TGTGCCAGCAGCTTAAACAGTTATCAGCCCCAGCATTTT

clone size: -
J gene: TRBJ1-4
V gene: TRBV19
D gene: -
CDR3 protein: CASSTVINEKLFF
CDR3 DNA: TGTGCCAGTAGTACGGTGATTAATGAAAAACTGTTTTTT

clone size: -
J gene: TRBJ2-2
V gene: TRBV10-3
D gene: TRBD1
CDR3 protein: CAIRDRGTTGELFF
CDR3 DNA: TGTGCCATTCGAGACAGGGGTACCACCGGGGAGCTGTTTTTT

clone size: -
J gene: TRBJ1-1
V gene: TRBV11-3
D gene: -
CDR3 protein: CASSSFGDTEAFF
CDR3 DNA: TGTGCCAGCAGCTCGTTCGGGGACACTGAAGCTTTCTTT

clone size: -
J gene: TRBJ1-2
V gene: TRBV7-8
D gene: -
CDR3 protein: CASSPPGSRPYGYTF
CDR3 DNA: TGTGCCAGCAGCCCACCGGGGAGTAGGCCCTATGGCTACACCTTC

clone size: -
J gene: TRBJ2-7
V gene: TRBV5-4
D gene: -
CDR3 protein: CASSTRGRSYEQYF
CDR3 DNA: TGTGCCAGCAGCACCAGGGGGAGGTCCTACGAGCAGTACTTC

clone size: -
J gene: TRBJ2-5
V gene: TRBV3-1/TRBV3-2
D gene: TRBD1
CDR3 protein: CASSQEIRTGAQETQYF
CDR3 DNA: TGTGCCAGCAGCCAAGAGATTAGGACAGGGGCCCAAGAGACCCAGTACTTC

clone size: -
J gene: TRBJ2-5
V gene: TRBV28
D gene: -
CDR3 protein: CASSFPLEQGQETQYF
CDR3 DNA: TGTGCCAGCAGTTTCCCTCTCGAGCAGGGCCAAGAGACCCAGTACTTC

clone size: -
J gene: TRBJ1-5
V gene: TRBV27
D gene: TRBD1
CDR3 protein: CASSPNRGGYSNQPQHF
CDR3 DNA: TGTGCCAGCAGTCCCAACAGGGGGGGCTATAGCAATCAGCCCCAGCATTTT

clone size: -
J gene: TRBJ2-7
V gene: TRBV7-8
D gene: -
CDR3 protein: CASSLGRVNEQYF
CDR3 DNA: TGTGCCAGCAGCTTAGGCAGGGTCAACGAGCAGTACTTC

clone size: -
J gene: TRBJ2-7
V gene: TRBV27
D gene: TRBD1
CDR3 protein: CASSPATGGSSEQYF
CDR3 DNA: TGTGCCAGCAGCCCGGCGACAGGGGGTTCCAGCGAGCAGTACTTC

clone size: -
J gene: TRBJ1-5
V gene: TRBV19
D gene: -
CDR3 protein: CASSMEGRGNQPQHF
CDR3 DNA: TGTGCCAGTAGTATGGAGGGAAGGGGCAATCAGCCCCAGCATTTT

clone size: -
J gene: TRBJ2-7
V gene: TRBV5-5
D gene: TRBD1
CDR3 protein: CASSRYGTGSYEQYF
CDR3 DNA: TGTGCCAGCAGTCGATACGGGACAGGGTCCTACGAGCAGTACTTC

clone size: -
J gene: TRBJ2-2
V gene: TRBV7-9
D gene: -
CDR3 protein: CASRPTGPGELFF
CDR3 DNA: TGTGCCAGCAGGCCTACAGGGCCCGGGGAGCTGTTTTTT

clone size: -
J gene: TRBJ2-6
V gene: TRBV27
D gene: -
CDR3 protein: CASTLVASGANVLTF
CDR3 DNA: TGTGCCAGCACCCTAGTGGCCTCTGGGGCCAACGTCCTGACTTTC

clone size: -
J gene: TRBJ2-1
V gene: TRBV19
D gene: -
CDR3 protein: CASSNTRSSYNEQFF
CDR3 DNA: TGTGCCAGTAGTAACACCCGCAGCTCCTACAATGAGCAGTTCTTC

clone size: -
J gene: TRBJ2-3
V gene: TRBV30
D gene: TRBD2
CDR3 protein: CAWAGGIGTDTQYF
CDR3 DNA: TGTGCCTGGGCGGGGGGAATAGGCACAGATACGCAGTATTTT

clone size: -
J gene: TRBJ1-4
V gene: TRBV7-9
D gene: -
CDR3 protein: CASSPPPNEKLFF
CDR3 DNA: TGTGCCAGCAGCCCCCCCCCAAATGAAAAACTGTTTTTT

clone size: -
J gene: TRBJ2-5
V gene: TRBV19
D gene: TRBD2
CDR3 protein: CASSMASGEETQYF
CDR3 DNA: TGTGCCAGTAGTATGGCTAGCGGAGAAGAGACCCAGTACTTC

clone size: few
J gene: TRBJ1-4
V gene: TRBV19
D gene: TRBD1
CDR3 protein: CASSIQTGGNEKLFF
CDR3 DNA: TGTGCCAGTAGCATACAAACAGGGGGGAATGAAAAACTGTTTTTT

clone size: -
J gene: TRBJ2-7
V gene: TRBV18
D gene: -
CDR3 protein: CASSPPVGQSGNEQYF
CDR3 DNA: TGTGCCAGCTCACCACCGGTTGGCCAGTCCGGGAACGAGCAGTACTTC

clone size: -
J gene: TRBJ2-1
V gene: TRBV4-1
D gene: TRBD1
CDR3 protein: CASSPTSTGPPNEQFF
CDR3 DNA: TGCGCCAGCAGCCCAACGTCGACAGGGCCGCCTAATGAGCAGTTCTTC

clone size: -
J gene: TRBJ2-3
V gene: TRBV2
D gene: -
CDR3 protein: CASGGETSTDTQYF
CDR3 DNA: TGTGCCAGCGGCGGCGAGACTAGCACAGATACGCAGTATTTT

clone size: -
J gene: TRBJ2-1
V gene: TRBV15
D gene: -
CDR3 protein: CATSRDRVTPHNEQFF
CDR3 DNA: TGTGCCACCAGCAGAGATCGGGTGACCCCTCACAATGAGCAGTTCTTC

clone size: -
J gene: TRBJ2-5
V gene: TRBV27
D gene: TRBD2
CDR3 protein: CASSQRWGGRAEKETQYF
CDR3 DNA: TGTGCCAGCAGTCAAAGATGGGGCGGGAGGGCCGAAAAAGAGACCCAGTACTTC

clone size: -
J gene: TRBJ1-2
V gene: TRBV18
D gene: -
CDR3 protein: CASSRTENAIYGYTF
CDR3 DNA: TGTGCCAGCTCTAGGACAGAAAATGCCATCTATGGCTACACCTTC

clone size: -
J gene: TRBJ2-2
V gene: TRBV27
D gene: -
CDR3 protein: CASSSPYGELFF
CDR3 DNA: TGTGCCAGCAGTTCCCCGTACGGGGAGCTGTTTTTT

clone size: -
J gene: TRBJ2-7
V gene: TRBV15
D gene: -
CDR3 protein: CATSRDKVGVGKDEQYF
CDR3 DNA: TGTGCCACCAGCAGAGATAAGGTCGGCGTCGGGAAGGACGAGCAGTACTTC

clone size: -
J gene: TRBJ1-5
V gene: TRBV19
D gene: -
CDR3 protein: CASSIVGQREPQHF
CDR3 DNA: TGTGCCAGTAGTATAGTAGGACAAAGGGAGCCCCAGCATTTT

clone size: once
J gene: TRBJ1-1
V gene: TRBV12-3/TRBV12-4
D gene: -
CDR3 protein: CASSPGGTEAFF
CDR3 DNA: TGTGCCAGCAGTCCAGGAGGCACTGAAGCTTTCTTT

clone size: once
J gene: TRBJ2-7
V gene: TRBV7-8
D gene: TRBD2
CDR3 protein: CASSLVGGTRTSGPSYEQYF
CDR3 DNA: TGTGCCAGCAGCTTAGTGGGAGGGACGAGGACTAGCGGGCCCTCCTACGAGCAGTACTTC

clone size: -
J gene: TRBJ2-1
V gene: TRBV6-5
D gene: TRBD2
CDR3 protein: CASSISGASDNEQFF
CDR3 DNA: TGTGCCAGCAGCATCAGCGGGGCAAGCGACAATGAGCAGTTCTTC

clone size: once
J gene: TRBJ1-2
V gene: TRBV27
D gene: -
CDR3 protein: CASSLSASGSWDGYTF
CDR3 DNA: TGTGCCAGCAGTTTATCGGCGTCAGGGTCTTGGGATGGCTACACCTTC

clone size: few
J gene: TRBJ1-2
V gene: TRBV28
D gene: -
CDR3 protein: CASSFQGGGGGYTF
CDR3 DNA: TGTGCCAGCAGTTTCCAGGGAGGTGGGGGTGGCTACACCTTC

clone size: -
J gene: TRBJ1-5
V gene: TRBV5-8
D gene: -
CDR3 protein: CASSPAGGTFNQPQHF
CDR3 DNA: TGTGCCAGCAGCCCGGCGGGGGGGACTTTCAATCAGCCCCAGCATTTT

clone size: -
J gene: TRBJ2-7
V gene: TRBV10-1
D gene: TRBD1
CDR3 protein: CASSRDRGFNEQYF
CDR3 DNA: TGCGCCAGCAGCCGGGACAGGGGGTTCAACGAGCAGTACTTC

clone size: -
J gene: TRBJ2-1
V gene: TRBV9
D gene: TRBD2
CDR3 protein: CASSVTSGRMYNEQFF
CDR3 DNA: TGTGCCAGCAGCGTTACTAGCGGGAGGATGTACAATGAGCAGTTCTTC

clone size: -
J gene: TRBJ2-1
V gene: TRBV5-4
D gene: TRBD2
CDR3 protein: CASRFTSGGAPRYNEQFF
CDR3 DNA: TGTGCCAGCAGATTTACTAGCGGGGGAGCCCCACGCTACAATGAGCAGTTCTTC

clone size: -
J gene: TRBJ1-3
V gene: TRBV10-3
D gene: -
CDR3 protein: CAISGRREDTIYF
CDR3 DNA: TGTGCCATCAGTGGACGAAGGGAGGACACCATATATTTT

clone size: -
J gene: TRBJ1-5
V gene: TRBV18
D gene: -
CDR3 protein: CASSQEAYSNQPQHF
CDR3 DNA: TGTGCCAGCTCACAGGAAGCGTATAGCAATCAGCCCCAGCATTTT

clone size: -
J gene: TRBJ1-2
V gene: TRBV29-1
D gene: TRBD1
CDR3 protein: CSVNRGDYGYTF
CDR3 DNA: TGCAGCGTGAACAGGGGAGACTATGGCTACACCTTC

clone size: -
J gene: TRBJ1-5
V gene: TRBV12-3/TRBV12-4
D gene: -
CDR3 protein: CASSLAYQPQHF
CDR3 DNA: TGTGCCAGCAGCCTTGCGTATCAGCCCCAGCATTTT

clone size: few
J gene: TRBJ1-2
V gene: TRBV6-1
D gene: TRBD1
CDR3 protein: CASSEEPDRGPGYTF
CDR3 DNA: TGTGCCAGCAGTGAAGAGCCGGACAGGGGGCCTGGCTACACCTTC

clone size: -
J gene: TRBJ2-5
V gene: TRBV2
D gene: -
CDR3 protein: CASSVTGGQETQYF
CDR3 DNA: TGTGCCAGCAGTGTAACAGGTGGCCAAGAGACCCAGTACTTC

clone size: -
J gene: TRBJ2-1
V gene: TRBV27
D gene: TRBD2
CDR3 protein: CASSSTSGRFNEQFF
CDR3 DNA: TGTGCCAGCAGTTCGACTAGCGGGAGATTTAATGAGCAGTTCTTC

clone size: -
J gene: TRBJ2-1
V gene: TRBV28
D gene: TRBD1
CDR3 protein: CASSWTGYHEQFF
CDR3 DNA: TGTGCCAGCAGTTGGACAGGGTACCATGAGCAGTTCTTC

clone size: -
J gene: TRBJ1-2
V gene: TRBV6-5
D gene: -
CDR3 protein: CASIPPVFGGYTF
CDR3 DNA: TGTGCCAGCATTCCCCCCGTTTTCGGTGGCTACACCTTC

clone size: -
J gene: TRBJ2-4
V gene: TRBV28
D gene: -
CDR3 protein: CASSFVDRIAKNIQYF
CDR3 DNA: TGTGCCAGCAGTTTTGTGGACAGAATAGCCAAAAACATTCAGTACTTC